These T cell receptor beta chains were read from a single sample in a study of blood T cells in healthy people across ages. A single record per CDR3 protein comes from TCRdb applying MiXCR to the 5' RACE reads. The repertoire includes approximately 290,000 distinct CDR3 sequences, around 27% of them detected once, and around 30% sits in the top ten. The sequenced sample was blood. These receptor sequences come from a woman aged 65 to 85 in good health. Each CDR3 is given with its conserved first and last residue. A D gene is named only where the DNA matches it firmly. Some rows mark clone size as missing; the rest say once, few, many or name a class of expanded clone.

size	V	J	length	D	CDR3	DNA
NA	TRBV25-1	TRBJ2-5	14	NA	CASSESWREETQYF	TGTGCCAGCAGTGAATCGTGGCGAGAGGAGACCCAGTACTTC
NA	TRBV28	TRBJ1-1	14	NA	CASSHPTLNTEAFF	TGTGCCAGCAGTCACCCGACTTTGAACACTGAAGCTTTCTTT
NA	TRBV12-3/TRBV12-4	TRBJ2-2	15	TRBD2	CASNSREGWAGELFF	TGTGCCAGCAATTCACGGGAGGGCTGGGCCGGGGAGCTGTTTTTT
once	TRBV4-3	TRBJ2-7	16	TRBD1	CASSHAPGQGNYEQYF	TGCGCCAGCAGCCATGCACCGGGACAGGGTAACTACGAGCAGTACTTC
many	TRBV2	TRBJ2-1	15	NA	CASSEITVSYNEQFF	TGTGCCAGCAGTGAGATAACTGTCTCCTACAATGAGCAGTTCTTC
few	TRBV5-1	TRBJ1-4	14	TRBD1	CASSQQGDFEKLFF	TGCGCCAGCAGCCAACAGGGGGATTTTGAAAAACTGTTTTTT
many	TRBV5-1	TRBJ2-3	15	NA	CASSLVGGSTDTQYF	TGCGCCAGCAGCTTGGTCGGGGGTAGCACAGATACGCAGTATTTT
NA	TRBV12-3/TRBV12-4	TRBJ2-3	15	NA	CASTRGETSTDTQYF	TGTGCCAGCACCCGGGGAGAAACTAGCACAGATACGCAGTATTTT
NA	TRBV7-8	TRBJ1-2	16	NA	CASSGSGNRANYGYTF	TGTGCCAGCAGCGGATCAGGAAACAGGGCTAACTATGGCTACACCTTC
NA	TRBV5-1	TRBJ2-2	11	NA	CASSNAGELFF	TGCGCCAGTTCCAACGCTGGGGAGCTGTTTTTT
few	TRBV10-3	TRBJ2-1	15	TRBD2	CAISEDRDYYNEQFF	TGTGCCATCAGTGAGGACCGGGACTACTACAATGAGCAGTTCTTC
NA	TRBV14	TRBJ2-3	16	NA	CASSRLRGPLTDTQYF	TGTGCCAGCAGCCGCCTAAGGGGACCCCTCACAGATACGCAGTATTTT
NA	TRBV5-1	TRBJ2-1	14	TRBD2	CASREREWSDEQFF	TGCGCCAGCAGGGAGCGGGAGTGGTCTGATGAGCAGTTCTTC
NA	TRBV20-1	TRBJ2-6	14	NA	CSARIRAWANVLTF	TGCAGTGCTAGAATCCGGGCGTGGGCCAACGTCCTGACTTTC
few	TRBV19	TRBJ2-1	16	TRBD2	CASTSGLAGGYNEQFF	TGTGCCAGTACATCCGGACTAGCGGGAGGGTACAATGAGCAGTTCTTC
few	TRBV25-1	TRBJ2-2	18	TRBD2	CASSGPTSGRSNTGELFF	TGTGCCAGCAGTGGACCCACTAGCGGGAGGTCCAACACCGGGGAGCTGTTTTTT
NA	TRBV7-8	TRBJ2-6	18	TRBD1	CASSLSPGQGRRANVLTF	TGTGCCAGCAGCTTATCTCCGGGACAGGGGCGGAGGGCCAACGTCCTGACTTTC
many	TRBV6-1	TRBJ1-4	13	NA	CASMVATNEKLFF	TGTGCCAGCATGGTGGCAACTAATGAAAAACTGTTTTTT
few	TRBV24-1	TRBJ2-2	16	TRBD1	CATSEAGTGRIGELFF	TGTGCCACCAGTGAGGCCGGGACAGGGCGGATCGGGGAGCTGTTTTTT
NA	TRBV15	TRBJ1-6	12	NA	CATSRANSPLHF	TGTGCCACCAGCAGAGCCAATTCACCCCTCCACTTT
NA	TRBV27	TRBJ1-2	16	NA	CASTSSSVFNNYGYTF	TGTGCCAGCACCAGTTCCTCCGTTTTTAACAACTATGGCTACACCTTC
few	TRBV27	TRBJ2-1	15	NA	CASSQDSSSYNEQFF	TGTGCCAGCAGCCAGGACAGCAGCTCCTACAATGAGCAGTTCTTC